Included here is one T cell receptor (beta chain) sequence, with context. The target antigen is unknown. The repertoire was sequenced with immunoSEQ multiplex PCR; TCRdb's copy has only in-frame clones and lacks some. The sample holds 53,000 or so clones, 76% seen once. Ipilimumab-mediated CTLA-4 blockade plus focal radiation was given to patients having chemo-refractory metastatic non-small-cell lung cancer. CDR1 MNHNY and CDR2 SVGAGI come from the germline V gene (reference sequence). J was trimmed by 2 bases and V by 4 bases; bases with no gene match: 7. The CDR3 contains 15 residues. The data were taken from a study of radiotherapy plus CTLA-4 blockade in lung cancer. Study context: Patients showed objective responses in 15% to 20% of cases, and disease control was achieved by around 30%.

Notes on the study in general: In blood, tumor-derived TCR clones expanded after radiotherapy plus ipilimumab. Reports identified early blood T cell clone dynamics, with interferon-beta, as the best response predictor.

Sequences were derived from peripheral blood, sampled from a patient treated with radiotherapy plus ipilimumab. The chain carries TRBV6-6 and TRBJ1-2; 7 bases align to TRBD1. This sequence was found in a human donor with non-small cell lung cancer who had stable disease on radiotherapy plus ipilimumab. CDR3 protein: CASSSGQATNYGYTF. CDR3 DNA: TGTGCCAGCAGTTCCGGACAGGCCACAAACTATGGCTACACCTTC.